Listed here are 11 T cell receptor beta chains from one sample, sequenced in a study of blood T cell repertoires in COVID-19. Assay: immunoSEQ multiplex PCR; the TCRdb copy retains only in-frame clones and omits some. The sample lists approximately 86,000 clones; more than 80% were seen once. The sequenced sample consisted of peripheral blood. Receptor source: a woman in her seventies with acute or convalescent COVID-19.

There are a few counts of this clone. The chain combines TRBV7-2 with TRBJ1-1; D not resolved. From germline, CDR1 is SGHTA and CDR2 FQGNSA. The V end was cut by 1 base, the J end by 6 bases, with 18 bases between. The CDR3 is 16 residues long. CDR3 coding DNA: TGTGCCAGCAGCTTAGAGGTAGGCCTACCACGGGCTGAAGCTTTCTTT. It codes for CASSLEVGLPRAEAFF.

CDR3 residues: CAWSLPGAKETQYF. In DNA, the CDR3 is TGTGCCTGGAGCCTCCCAGGGGCGAAGGAGACCCAGTACTTC. This chain joins TRBV30 and TRBJ2-5, with D perhaps matching TRBD1 (6 bases). The CDR3 covers 14 residues. Germline CDR1 and CDR2: GTSNPN and SVGIG (reference sequence). The V end was cut by 3 bases, the J end by 5 bases, with 16 bases between.

The chain joins TRBV19 to TRBJ1-2, with a tentative D call TRBD1 (5 bases). This CDR3 is 15 amino acids long. Germline V lookup: CDR1 LNHDA, CDR2 SQIVND (reference sequence). Trimming left V 5 bases short and J 0 bases short, with 13 bases between. The CDR3: CASSPRDGTNYGYTF. In DNA, the CDR3 is TGTGCCAGTAGTCCGCGGGACGGGACTAACTATGGCTACACCTTC.

This chain connects TRBV5-6 to TRBJ1-2, with D unresolved. The germline V gene has CDR1 SGHDT and CDR2 YYEEEE. The CDR3 spans 14 residues. Trimming shortened V by 1 base and J by 5 bases, and 12 bases separated the two germline ends. CDR3 coding DNA: TGTGCCAGCAGCTTGAGAGGGTATGGGTATGGCTACACCTTC. It codes for CASSLRGYGYGYTF.

Only a few counts were recorded for this clone. J is TRBJ1-4 and V is TRBV7-2, with no clear D. The germline V gene encodes CDR1 SGHTA and CDR2 FQGNSA. V dropped 4 bases and J dropped 5 bases, with 14 bases sitting between them. The CDR3 loop spans 15 amino acids. The CDR3 nucleotides read TGTGCCAGCAGCTCATCTGCAGGCCGAAATGAAAAACTGTTTTTT. Its translation is CASSSSAGRNEKLFF.

The chain is built from TRBV5-1 and TRBJ2-7; perhaps TRBD2 as D (5 bases). CDR1 and CDR2 (germline): SGHRS, YFSETQ. The V end was cut by 2 bases, the J end by 5 bases, with 8 bases between. The CDR3 spans 12 residues. CDR3 protein: CASSFVGDEQYF. In DNA, the CDR3 is TGCGCCAGCAGCTTCGTCGGGGACGAGCAGTACTTC.

V gene TRBV28 combines with J gene TRBJ1-2, with a weak D call TRBD1 (5 bases). Germline assignment: CDR1 MDHEN and CDR2 SYDVKM. This CDR3 region has 12 residues. CDR3 in amino acids: CGAGLWSVGYTF. CDR3 nucleotides: TGTGGTGCAGGGTTATGGAGTGTTGGCTACACCTTC.

This chain uses TRBV9 with TRBJ2-1; the match to TRBD1 covers 8 bases. Per the germline V gene, CDR1 is SGDLS and CDR2 is YYNGEE. The junction had 15 bases not matched to a gene; V was cut back by 0 bases and J by 7 bases. The CDR3 has 18 residues. This CDR3 is CASSVAAPAGGFGNEQFF. Here the CDR3 DNA reads TGTGCCAGCAGCGTAGCGGCCCCCGCAGGGGGCTTTGGGAATGAGCAGTTCTTC.

The chain recombines TRBV5-1 with TRBJ1-2; D is unclear. Germline CDR1 SGHRS, CDR2 YFSETQ. The V gene lost 3 bases and the J gene lost 8 bases, with 20 bases spanning the gap. CDR3 length equals 15 residues. DNA for the CDR3: TGCGCCAGCAGCTCTAATACCATAACGAGTGAAGGCTACACCTTC. Its translation: CASSSNTITSEGYTF.

The chain links TRBV29-1 to TRBJ1-1; no reliable D call. The CDR3 sequence is 12 residues long. Trimming took off 6 bases at V and 4 bases at J, with 12 bases between the two ends. Germline-derived CDR1 and CDR2 are SQVTM and ANQGSEA. The CDR3, as DNA: TGCAGCGTACGCGGGTCTGCCACTGAAGCTTTCTTT. Translating it yields CSVRGSATEAFF.

The rearrangement links TRBV3-1 (or the pseudogene TRBV3-2) to TRBJ1-2; D unclear. The V gene's germline CDR1 is LGHDT and CDR2 YNNKEL (reference sequence). The CDR3 sequence is 13 residues long. Trimming shortened V by 1 base and J by 4 bases, and 7 bases separated the two germline ends. The CDR3 coding sequence is TGTGCCAGCAGCCAAGTTACTGGCTATGGCTACACCTTC. It translates to CASSQVTGYGYTF.